Listed below are T cell receptor beta chains from one sample, sequenced in a study of blood T cell repertoires in COVID-19. TCRdb's table, derived via immunoSEQ multiplex PCR, lists solely in-frame clones and lacks some. The sample gives about 150,000 clones, about four fifths of which show up once; about 0.58% is in the top ten. Sequenced input: peripheral blood. The receptors derive from a man aged 55-75 years with acute or convalescent COVID-19. Each CDR3 is given with its conserved first and last residue. D genes are given only for firm matches. Clone size appears in some rows only: once, few, many, or a class for an expanded clone.

NA TRBJ1-5 NA TRBV27 CASRLRGNQPQHF TGTGCCAGCAGACTACGGGGCAATCAGCCCCAGCATTTT
NA TRBJ2-1 NA TRBV7-3 CASSFRLAQIDEQFF TGTGCCAGCAGCTTCCGATTAGCACAAATCGATGAGCAGTTCTTC
NA TRBJ2-1 TRBD2 TRBV19 CASSGAGTSGRGEQFF TGTGCCAGTAGTGGGGCCGGGACTAGCGGGAGGGGTGAGCAGTTCTTC
NA TRBJ2-7 NA TRBV28 CASSLPLGQNSYEQYF TGTGCCAGCAGTTTACCCCTCGGACAGAACTCCTACGAGCAGTACTTC
NA TRBJ2-7 NA TRBV3-1/TRBV3-2 CASSQGIRRIYF TGTGCCAGCAGCCAAGGTATACGGCGGATATACTTC
few TRBJ1-1 NA TRBV4-1 CASSAPNAGGTEAFF TGCGCCAGCAGCGCCCCCAACGCGGGGGGCACTGAAGCTTTCTTT
NA TRBJ1-5 NA TRBV5-6 CASSLGFRGYDQPQHF TGTGCCAGCAGCCTCGGGTTTCGGGGGTATGATCAGCCCCAGCATTTT
NA TRBJ2-3 TRBD1 TRBV6-2/TRBV6-3 CASSPGTGSSTDTQYF TGTGCCAGCAGCCCCGGGACAGGGAGTAGCACAGATACGCAGTATTTT
few TRBJ2-5 TRBD2 TRBV13 CASSISGGQETQYF TGTGCCAGCTCCATTAGCGGGGGGCAAGAGACCCAGTACTTC
NA TRBJ2-7 NA TRBV24-1 CATSDSRLAYEQYF TGTGCCACCAGTGACTCTAGACTAGCCTACGAGCAGTACTTC
NA TRBJ1-2 NA TRBV6-5 CASRVDGTFNYGYTF TGTGCCAGCAGGGTAGACGGGACTTTTAACTATGGCTACACCTTC
NA TRBJ2-7 TRBD1 TRBV6-5 CASEGAGVSYEQYF TGTGCCAGCGAGGGGGCAGGGGTCTCCTACGAGCAGTACTTC
NA TRBJ1-3 NA TRBV7-9 CASSAGGNTIYF TGTGCCAGCAGCGCAGGGGGAAACACCATATATTTT
NA TRBJ1-2 NA TRBV6-2/TRBV6-3 CASSYPGFVGYTF TGTGCCAGCAGTTACCCAGGTTTCGTCGGCTACACCTTC
once TRBJ2-7 TRBD2 TRBV7-2 CASSLAAGYTYEQYF TGTGCCAGCAGCCTAGCGGCAGGGTACACCTACGAGCAGTACTTC
NA TRBJ2-7 TRBD2 TRBV2 CASSVELLLAGKLDYEQYF TGTGCCAGCAGTGTTGAGCTTTTGCTAGCGGGAAAACTAGACTACGAGCAGTACTTC
NA TRBJ1-5 TRBD1 TRBV27 CASRTLGTDNQPQHF TGTGCCAGCAGGACGTTGGGGACAGATAATCAGCCCCAGCATTTT
NA TRBJ1-1 NA TRBV6-6 CASSYSGHFDTEAFF TGTGCCAGCAGTTACTCGGGACATTTTGACACTGAAGCTTTCTTT
NA TRBJ2-1 NA TRBV9 CASGGYNEQFF TGTGCCAGCGGAGGCTACAATGAGCAGTTCTTC
NA TRBJ2-1 TRBD1 TRBV27 CASKTGGSYNEQFF TGTGCCAGCAAGACAGGGGGTTCCTACAATGAGCAGTTCTTC
NA TRBJ2-1 TRBD2 TRBV7-2 CASSSGLAGAEQFF TGTGCCAGCAGCTCTGGACTAGCGGGAGCTGAGCAGTTCTTC
NA TRBJ2-1 TRBD2 TRBV4-2 CASSQASGGYNEQFF TGTGCCAGCAGCCAGGCGAGCGGGGGGTACAATGAGCAGTTCTTC
NA TRBJ2-2 TRBD2 TRBV5-3 CAGAGLAGGTGELFF TGTGCCGGAGCCGGACTAGCGGGAGGAACCGGGGAGCTGTTTTTT
NA TRBJ1-1 NA TRBV11-3 CASSPEGHTEAFF TGTGCCAGCAGCCCGGAGGGGCACACTGAAGCTTTCTTT
NA TRBJ2-7 NA TRBV29-1 CSVTGTSSYHEQYF TGCAGCGTTACCGGGACTTCCAGTTACCACGAGCAGTACTTC
NA TRBJ1-2 NA TRBV6-6 CASRRGENYGYTF TGTGCCAGCCGCAGGGGCGAGAACTATGGCTACACCTTC